The 7 T cell receptor beta chains reported below all come from one sample, sequenced in a study of cytomegalovirus exposure and HLA in healthy donors. Using immunoSEQ multiplex PCR, the repertoire was profiled, and TCRdb retains in-frame clones only, with some absent. This sample carries approximately 99,000 clones, about 85% of them seen once, and the ten largest clones take over 2.5%. Input material: PBMCs. These receptors were taken from a woman between 18 and 30 years old in good health and CMV-seronegative.

This clone was counted between two and nine times. This chain uses TRBV14 with TRBJ2-1; unclear D gene. The CDR3 contains 14 residues. CDR1 is SGHDN, CDR2 FVKESK, per germline. V lost 3 bases, J lost 3 bases, and 9 bases lay in between. In nucleotides, the CDR3 is TGTGCCAGCAGCCAGTTTGTACACTACAATGAGCAGTTCTTC. This sequence encodes CASSQFVHYNEQFF.

This chain connects TRBV25-1 to TRBJ2-1; 9 bases map to TRBD2. The J segment lost 7 bases and the V segment lost 5 bases, leaving 18 bases of the junction unmatched. The CDR3 contains 18 residues. Germline V gene data show CDR1 as MGHDK and CDR2 as SYGVNS. CDR3 amino acids: CASSQVSGGDRERNEQFF. The CDR3 DNA reads as TGTGCCAGCAGTCAAGTTAGCGGGGGTGATAGAGAAAGGAATGAGCAGTTCTTC.

The chain combines TRBV5-4 with TRBJ1-4, with 11 bases lining up with TRBD1. Germline CDR1 and CDR2: SGHNT and YYREEE (reference sequence). CDR3 length equals 16 residues. V gave up 3 bases and J gave up 7 bases; unmatched junction bases: 8. The CDR3 DNA sequence: TGTGCCAGCAGCTACGGACAGGGGGCTTCGGGTGAAAAACTGTTTTTT. This encodes CASSYGQGASGEKLFF.

The chain combines TRBV7-8 with TRBJ1-3; TRBD1 is a possible D gene (5 bases). Trimming left V 1 base short and J 1 base short, with 14 bases between. CDR1 is SGHVS, CDR2 FQNEAQ, per germline. The CDR3 covers 17 residues. CDR3 sequence: CASSLGRGGVSGNTIYF. CDR3 bases: TGTGCCAGCAGCTTAGGTCGGGGGGGAGTGTCTGGAAACACCATATATTTT.

The genes are TRBV18 and TRBJ2-7, with TRBD2 matching over 8 bases. This CDR3 has 15 residues. The ends lost 1 base at V and 0 bases at J; junction bases unmatched: 2. The germline V gene has CDR1 KGHSH and CDR2 LQKENI. DNA of the CDR3: TGTGCCAGCTCACCACAACGGGGGGGCTCCTACGAGCAGTACTTC. As protein: CASSPQRGGSYEQYF.

The chain couples TRBV2 to TRBJ2-5; D possibly corresponds to TRBD1 (6 bases). This CDR3 comprises 14 residues. Trimming left V 6 bases short and J 10 bases short, with 21 bases between. Germline V gene sequence: CDR1 SNHLY, CDR2 FYNNEI. CDR3 sequence (DNA): TGTGCCAGCAGCCACCCCTGGACAGCCCTAGACCAGTACTTC. Encoded protein: CASSHPWTALDQYF.

The CDR3 region is CASRFSGGAYNEQFF. For the CDR3, the DNA is TGTGCCAGCAGGTTTAGCGGGGGGGCCTACAATGAGCAGTTCTTC. The chain couples TRBV2 to TRBJ2-1, with 11 bases lining up with TRBD2. The length of the CDR3 is 15 residues. Trimming cost V 6 bases and J 2 bases; bases outside gene matches: 3. Germline loops: CDR1 SNHLY, CDR2 FYNNEI. Looking up the rest from reference TRBV2 and TRBJ2-1 gives the full variable domain: EPEVTQTPSHQVTQMGQEVILRCVPISNHLYFYWYRQILGQKVEFLVSFYNNEISEKSEIFDDQFSVERPDGSNFTLKIRSTKLEDSAMYFCASRFSGGAYNEQFFGPGTRLTVL.